The clone carrying this T cell receptor beta chain has only one observation. Its matching antigen is unknown. The entry originates in a study of a mutant IDH1 vaccine in newly diagnosed glioma. Study at large: Initiation of the vaccine course occurred 4-6 weeks after radiotherapy alone, or alongside temozolomide cycles. The study's findings and limits: It was about 95% of patients that developed vaccine-induced immune responses. Pseudoprogression appears to have had no connection to changes in top peripheral T cell clonotypes.

V gave up 3 bases and J gave up 7 bases, with 6 bases separating them. The CDR3 is 11 residues long. The germline V gene has CDR1 LGHNT and CDR2 FRNRAP. Method: immunoSEQ multiplex PCR; TCRdb's copy keeps in-frame clones and lacks some. The table has over 50,000 clones, about 90% seen once. Time point given: week 5, during vaccination. Vaccinated patients received 300 ug of mutant IDH1 20-mer peptide per dose, with topical imiquimod. New WHO grade 3 or 4 astrocytomas that were IDH1-mutant and ATRX-lost occurred in the donors. The V call is TRBV12-5, the J call TRBJ1-2; D gene ambiguous. This TCR was recovered from a woman in her 40s with glioma. Sequences were derived from PBMCs, sampled from a glioma patient whose treatment included an IDH1 peptide vaccine. CDR3 in DNA: TGTGCTAGTGGTTTAATTTTTGGCTACACCTTC. Translating it yields CASGLIFGYTF.